This T cell receptor beta chain appears in the sequencing data of a study of response to subunit inactivated influenza vaccine. Overall study results and limits: It was the authors' suggestion that each seasonal influenza vaccination recruits few new T cells.

J was trimmed by 5 bases and V by 9 bases; bases with no gene match: 12. The V gene's germline CDR1 is SGHTA and CDR2 FQGNSA. CDR3 length equals 14 residues. As for this clonotype: Its antigen is still unknown.

TCRdb analysed the RT-PCR reads with MiXCR anew, one entry per CDR3 protein. Of roughly 790,000 distinct CDR3 sequences listed, less than 25% were seen once; the top ten hold around 9.6%. The chain links TRBV7-2 to TRBJ2-5; TRBD1 matches at 7 bases. The sequence was collected from a man over 45 who received an inactivated influenza vaccine. The sample in question was PBMCs from blood, obtained 4 to 6 days after vaccination. The CDR3 DNA follows: TGTGCCAGGAGCCCGACAGGGATTAGGGAGACCCAGTACTTC. It translates to CARSPTGIRETQYF.